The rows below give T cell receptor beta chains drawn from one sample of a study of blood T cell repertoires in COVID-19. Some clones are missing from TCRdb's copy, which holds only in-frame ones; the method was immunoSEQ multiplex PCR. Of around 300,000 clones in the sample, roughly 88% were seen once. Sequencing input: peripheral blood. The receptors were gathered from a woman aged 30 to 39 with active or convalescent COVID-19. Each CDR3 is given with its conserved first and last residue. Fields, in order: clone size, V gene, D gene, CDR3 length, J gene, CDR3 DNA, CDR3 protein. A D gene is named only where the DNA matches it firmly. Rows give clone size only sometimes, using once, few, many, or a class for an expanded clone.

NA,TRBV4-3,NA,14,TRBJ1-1,TGCGCCAGCAGCCAAGATTCCACGGGGACTGAAGCTTTCTTT,CASSQDSTGTEAFF
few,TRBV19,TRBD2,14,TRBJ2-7,TGTGCCAGTAGTATTCAAGCGGGGGGATACGAGCAGTACTTC,CASSIQAGGYEQYF
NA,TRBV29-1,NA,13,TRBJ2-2,TGCAGCGTTGCCAGGGGGAACACCGGGGAGCTGTTTTTT,CSVARGNTGELFF
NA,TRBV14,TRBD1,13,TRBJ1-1,TGTGCCAGCACGCGGACAGGGCCGTCTGAAGCTTTCTTT,CASTRTGPSEAFF
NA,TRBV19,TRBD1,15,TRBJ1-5,TGTGCCAGTAGTTTCCGGACAGGGAATTATCAGCCCCAGCATTTT,CASSFRTGNYQPQHF
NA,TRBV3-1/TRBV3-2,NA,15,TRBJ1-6,TGTGCCAGCAGCCAAGTAGGAGGGCTCAATTCACCCCTCCACTTT,CASSQVGGLNSPLHF
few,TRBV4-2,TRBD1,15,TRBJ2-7,TGTGCCAGCAGCCAAGACACAGGGGGTCCCTACGAGCAGTACTTC,CASSQDTGGPYEQYF
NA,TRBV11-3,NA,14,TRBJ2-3,TGTGCCAGCAGCTTCCAGGGCCCTCCAGATACGCAGTATTTT,CASSFQGPPDTQYF
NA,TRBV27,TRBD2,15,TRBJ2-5,TGTGCCAGCAGTTTTTTGGGCGGGGGGGTAAAGACCCAGTACTTC,CASSFLGGGVKTQYF
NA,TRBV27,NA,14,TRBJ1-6,TGTGCCAGCAGGGAACAGGGTAGTAGTTCACCCCTCCACTTT,CASREQGSSSPLHF
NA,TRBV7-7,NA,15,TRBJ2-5,TGTGCTCTCACAGCATGGGGGGGCCCTCAAGAGACCCAGTACTTC,CALTAWGGPQETQYF
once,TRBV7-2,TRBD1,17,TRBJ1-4,TGTGCCAGCAGCTTTCTCAGGGGGCAGGGGACTAATGAAAAACTGTTTTTT,CASSFLRGQGTNEKLFF
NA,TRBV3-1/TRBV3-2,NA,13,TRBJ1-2,TGTGCCAGCAGCCAAGGGAGAGGGTTTGGCTACACCTTC,CASSQGRGFGYTF
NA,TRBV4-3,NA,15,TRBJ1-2,TGCGCCAGCAGCCAAGAGAGGGCCACGACCTATGGCTACACCTTC,CASSQERATTYGYTF
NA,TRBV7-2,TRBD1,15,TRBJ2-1,TGTGCCAGCAGCTTAGTACAGGGGGCGCTGGCCATCCAGTTCTTC,CASSLVQGALAIQFF
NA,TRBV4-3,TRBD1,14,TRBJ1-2,TGCGCCAGCAGCCAGGGACAGGGGGCCGGTGGCTACACCTTC,CASSQGQGAGGYTF
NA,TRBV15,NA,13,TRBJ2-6,TGTGCCACCACCTCCTCTGGGGCCAACGTCCTGACTTTC,CATTSSGANVLTF
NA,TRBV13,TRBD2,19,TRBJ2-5,TGTGCCAGCAGCTTAGGTTGGACTAGCGGGGGCACCCCCCAAGAGACCCAGTACTTC,CASSLGWTSGGTPQETQYF
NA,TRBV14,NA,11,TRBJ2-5,TGTGCCAGCAGCCAAGTAGTGACCCAGTACTTC,CASSQVVTQYF